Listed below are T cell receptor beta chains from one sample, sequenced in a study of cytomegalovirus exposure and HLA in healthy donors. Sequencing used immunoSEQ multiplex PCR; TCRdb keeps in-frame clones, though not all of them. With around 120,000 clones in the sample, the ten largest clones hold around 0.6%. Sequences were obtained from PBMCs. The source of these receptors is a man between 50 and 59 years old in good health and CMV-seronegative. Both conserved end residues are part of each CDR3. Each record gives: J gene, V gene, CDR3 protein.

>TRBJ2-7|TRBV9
CASSVGGEGYEQYF
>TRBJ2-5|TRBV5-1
CASSLTSGGRETQYF
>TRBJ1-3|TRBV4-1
CASSVASTGNTIYF
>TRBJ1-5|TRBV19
CASSIGGRPRSNQPQHF
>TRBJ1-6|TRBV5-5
CASSRGQLNSPLHF
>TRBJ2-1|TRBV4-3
CASSPMHRATYNEQFF
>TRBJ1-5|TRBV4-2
CASSQDGGSSNQPQHF
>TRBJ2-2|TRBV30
CAQLRLADSNTGELFF
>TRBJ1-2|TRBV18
CASSPRIDRDNYGYTF
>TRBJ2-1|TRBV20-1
CSAGAGNEQFF
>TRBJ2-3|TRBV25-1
CASSRTSGSLGTQYF
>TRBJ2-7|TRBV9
CASSVSGNSYEQYF
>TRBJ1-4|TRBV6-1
CASKREKLFF
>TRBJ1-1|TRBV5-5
CASSPSVENTEAFF
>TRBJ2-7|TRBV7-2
CASSLEILRDLSSYEQYF
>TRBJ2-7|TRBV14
CASSHRLTGSVPYEQYF
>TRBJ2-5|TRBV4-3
CASSQELAGGQETQYF
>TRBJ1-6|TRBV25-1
CASSTGVDNSPLHF
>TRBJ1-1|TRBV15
CATSTSYRGMNTEAFF
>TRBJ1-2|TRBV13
CASSAQGALTNYGYTF
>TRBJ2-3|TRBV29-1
CSVSQGQPDTQYF
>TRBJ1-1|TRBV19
CASKTGGTEAFF
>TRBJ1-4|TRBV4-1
CASSQVGPGRNEKLFF
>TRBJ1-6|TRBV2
CAVTLTGKEDNSPLHF
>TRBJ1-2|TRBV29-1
CSVVGDILNYGYTF
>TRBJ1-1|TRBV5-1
CASSLDGLGRDTEAFF
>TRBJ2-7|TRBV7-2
CASSLGTMYEQYF
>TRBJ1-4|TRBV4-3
CASSQEPRGANEKLFF
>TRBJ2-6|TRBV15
CATSRDFGGSGANVLTF
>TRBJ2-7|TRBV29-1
CSVWTSTYEQYF
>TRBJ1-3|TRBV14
CASSQLIGNTIYF
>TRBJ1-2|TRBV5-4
CASSPPDRGRNGYTF
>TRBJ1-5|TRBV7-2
CASSRDRGYNQPQHF
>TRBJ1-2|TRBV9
CASSASTGVSYGYTF
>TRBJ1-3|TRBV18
CASSPPGSGNTIYF
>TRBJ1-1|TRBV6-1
CASAWLVNTEAFF
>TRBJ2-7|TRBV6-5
CASSSEGLALYYEQYF
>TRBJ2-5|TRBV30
CAWNRYGGEETQYF
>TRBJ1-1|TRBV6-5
CASSRDRGTTEAFF
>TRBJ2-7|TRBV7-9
CASSLNSYRGDYEQYF
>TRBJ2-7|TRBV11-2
CASSGTGSSEQYF
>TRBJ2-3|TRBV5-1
CASSLWHTPSTDTQYF
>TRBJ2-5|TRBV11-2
CASSLDIGSGSVTETQYF
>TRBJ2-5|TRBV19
CASSTDRGQQETQYF
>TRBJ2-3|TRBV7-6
CASSLGQNTDTQYF
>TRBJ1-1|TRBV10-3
CAISGTGRGTEAFF
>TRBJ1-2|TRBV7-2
CASSLGPGNYGYTF
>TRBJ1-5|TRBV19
CASSPDRAKGISNQPQHF
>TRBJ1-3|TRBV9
CASSVGLGNSGNTIYF
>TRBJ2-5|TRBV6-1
CASSEGWGDPGTQYF
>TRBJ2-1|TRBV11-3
CASSSGSGGSVEQFF
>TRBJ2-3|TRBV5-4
CASSSSGADTQYF
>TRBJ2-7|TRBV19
CASSIGRGSYEQYF
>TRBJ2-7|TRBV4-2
CASSQKTGGPVEQYF
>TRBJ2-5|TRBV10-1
CASSERGGETQYF
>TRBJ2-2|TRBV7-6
CASSSRSRDTGELFF
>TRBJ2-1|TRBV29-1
CSVDETSYNEQFF
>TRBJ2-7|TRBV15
CATSRDRGKTRSYEQYF
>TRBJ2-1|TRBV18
CASSPRPGETFNEQFF
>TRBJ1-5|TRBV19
CASSIARQGARQPQHF